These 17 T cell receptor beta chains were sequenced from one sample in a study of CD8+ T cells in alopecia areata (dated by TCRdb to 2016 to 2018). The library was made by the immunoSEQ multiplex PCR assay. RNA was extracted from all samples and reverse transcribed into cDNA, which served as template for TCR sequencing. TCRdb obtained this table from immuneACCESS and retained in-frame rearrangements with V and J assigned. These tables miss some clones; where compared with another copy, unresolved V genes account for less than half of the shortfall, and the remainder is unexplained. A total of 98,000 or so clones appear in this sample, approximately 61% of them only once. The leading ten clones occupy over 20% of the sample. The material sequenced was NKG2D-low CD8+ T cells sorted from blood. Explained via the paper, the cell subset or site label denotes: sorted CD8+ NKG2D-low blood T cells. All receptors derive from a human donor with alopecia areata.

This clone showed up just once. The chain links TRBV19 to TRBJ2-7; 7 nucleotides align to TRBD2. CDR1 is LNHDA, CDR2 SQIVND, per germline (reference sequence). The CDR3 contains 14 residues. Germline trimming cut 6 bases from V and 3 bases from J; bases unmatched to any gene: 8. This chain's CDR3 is CASSFGGGFYEQYF. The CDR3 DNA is TGTGCCAGTAGCTTTGGGGGAGGGTTCTACGAGCAGTACTTC.

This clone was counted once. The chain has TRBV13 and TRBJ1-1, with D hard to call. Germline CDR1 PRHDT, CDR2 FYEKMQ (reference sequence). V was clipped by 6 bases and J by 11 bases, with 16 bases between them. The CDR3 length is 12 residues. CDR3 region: CASRRLSPWAFF. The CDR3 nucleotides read TGTGCCAGCAGAAGGCTATCGCCCTGGGCTTTCTTT.

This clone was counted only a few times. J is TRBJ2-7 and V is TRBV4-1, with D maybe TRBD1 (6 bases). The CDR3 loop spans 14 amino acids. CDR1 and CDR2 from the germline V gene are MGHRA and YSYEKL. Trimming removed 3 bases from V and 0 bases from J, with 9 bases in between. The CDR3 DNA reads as TGCGCCAGCAGCCATGACAGGAGCTCCTACGAGCAGTACTTC. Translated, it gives CASSHDRSSYEQYF.

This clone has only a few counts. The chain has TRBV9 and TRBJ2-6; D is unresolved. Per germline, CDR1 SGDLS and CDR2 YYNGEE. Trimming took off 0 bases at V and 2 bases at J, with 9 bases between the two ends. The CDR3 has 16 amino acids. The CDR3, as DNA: TGTGCCAGCAGCGTAGCACGTCTGCCTGGGGCCAACGTCCTGACTTTC. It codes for CASSVARLPGANVLTF.

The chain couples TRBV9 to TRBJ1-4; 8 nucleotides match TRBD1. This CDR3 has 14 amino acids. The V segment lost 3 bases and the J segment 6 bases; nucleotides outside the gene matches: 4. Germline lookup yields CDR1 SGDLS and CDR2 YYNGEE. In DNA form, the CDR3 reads TGTGCCAGCAGCGAGGACAGGGCGGATGAAAAACTGTTTTTT. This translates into CASSEDRADEKLFF.

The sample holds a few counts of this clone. The CDR3 loop is CASRYVLAENYEQYF. CDR3 nucleotides: TGCGCCAGCAGATACGTACTAGCGGAGAACTACGAGCAGTACTTC. J is TRBJ2-7 and V is TRBV5-1, with 8 bases aligning to TRBD2. CDR1 SGHRS and CDR2 YFSETQ come from the germline V gene. The CDR3 has 15 amino acids. V was clipped by 5 bases and J by 3 bases; unmatched bases: 10.

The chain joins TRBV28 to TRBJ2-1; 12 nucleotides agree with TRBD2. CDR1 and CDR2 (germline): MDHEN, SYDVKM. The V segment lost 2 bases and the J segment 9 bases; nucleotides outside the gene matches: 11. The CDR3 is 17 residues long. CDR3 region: CASSLRASGRANPEQFF. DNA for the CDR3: TGTGCCAGCAGTTTAAGGGCTAGCGGGAGGGCCAACCCTGAGCAGTTCTTC.

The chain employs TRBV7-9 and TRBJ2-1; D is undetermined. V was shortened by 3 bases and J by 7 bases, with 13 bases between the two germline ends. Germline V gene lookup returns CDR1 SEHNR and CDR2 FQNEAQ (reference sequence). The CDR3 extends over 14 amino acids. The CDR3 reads CASSFPVGWNEQFF. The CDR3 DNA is TGTGCCAGCAGCTTCCCCGTGGGCTGGAATGAGCAGTTCTTC. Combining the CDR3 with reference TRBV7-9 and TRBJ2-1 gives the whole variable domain DTGVSQNPRHKITKRGQNVTFRCDPISEHNRLYWYRQTLGQGPEFLTYFQNEAQLEKSRLLSDRFSAERPKGSFSTLEIQRTEQGDSAMYLCASSFPVGWNEQFFGPGTRLTVL.

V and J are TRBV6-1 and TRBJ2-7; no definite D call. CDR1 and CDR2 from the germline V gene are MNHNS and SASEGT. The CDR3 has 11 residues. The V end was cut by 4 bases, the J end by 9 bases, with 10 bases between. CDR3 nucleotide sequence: TGTGCCAGCAGTGGTGGTAGGGTGCAGTACTTC. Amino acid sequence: CASSGGRVQYF.

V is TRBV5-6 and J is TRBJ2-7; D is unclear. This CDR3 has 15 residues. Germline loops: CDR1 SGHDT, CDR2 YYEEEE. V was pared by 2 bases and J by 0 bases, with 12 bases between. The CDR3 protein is CASSFGSMSSYEQYF. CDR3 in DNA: TGTGCCAGCAGCTTTGGCAGCATGAGCTCCTACGAGCAGTACTTC.

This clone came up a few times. CDR3 loop: CASSSTRQGRSYEQYF. CDR3 DNA: TGTGCCAGCAGCTCTACAAGACAGGGGCGCTCCTACGAGCAGTACTTC. The chain combines TRBV13 with TRBJ2-7, with TRBD1 matching over 8 bases. Looked up from germline, CDR1 is PRHDT and CDR2 is FYEKMQ (reference sequence). CDR3 length: 16 amino acids. With 4 bases clipped from V and 0 bases from J, the junction kept 8 bases outside the gene matches.

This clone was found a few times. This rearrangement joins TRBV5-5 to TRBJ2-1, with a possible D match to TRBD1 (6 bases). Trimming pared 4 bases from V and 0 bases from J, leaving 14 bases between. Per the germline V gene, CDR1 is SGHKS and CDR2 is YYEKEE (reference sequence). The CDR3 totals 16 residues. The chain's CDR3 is CASSPIGTSSYNEQFF. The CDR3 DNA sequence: TGTGCCAGCAGCCCGATAGGGACATCCTCCTACAATGAGCAGTTCTTC. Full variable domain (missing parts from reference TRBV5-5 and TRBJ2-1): DAGVTQSPTHLIKTRGQQVTLRCSPISGHKSVSWYQQVLGQGPQFIFQYYEKEERGRGNFPDRFSARQFPNYSSELNVNALLLGDSALYLCASSPIGTSSYNEQFFGPGTRLTVL.

The CDR3 spells CASGLVDSETQYF. The CDR3, as DNA: TGTGCTAGTGGTCTAGTGGATAGCGAGACCCAGTACTTC. V gene TRBV12-5 combines with J gene TRBJ2-5, with D hard to call. The germline gives CDR1 LGHNT, CDR2 FRNRAP. The CDR3 contains 13 residues. The ends were cut back, 5 bases at V and 5 bases at J, with 12 bases in the middle.

DNA of the CDR3: TGTGCCAGCAGCTCGACGACAGGGAGGGTCTACAATGAGCAGTTCTTC. Its protein product is CASSSTTGRVYNEQFF. The chain uses TRBV5-6 and TRBJ2-1; either TRBD1 or TRBD2 may fit D (7 bases each). Trimming cost V 3 bases and J 3 bases, with 16 bases left between them. The CDR3 spans 16 residues. CDR1 and CDR2 from the germline V gene are SGHDT and YYEEEE.

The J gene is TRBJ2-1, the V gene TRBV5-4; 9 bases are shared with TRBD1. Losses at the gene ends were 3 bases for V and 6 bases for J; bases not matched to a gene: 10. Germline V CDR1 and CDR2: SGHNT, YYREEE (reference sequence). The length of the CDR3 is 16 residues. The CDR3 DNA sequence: TGTGCCAGCAGCTCGACCACGGACAGGGGTGGCAATGAGCAGTTCTTC. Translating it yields CASSSTTDRGGNEQFF.

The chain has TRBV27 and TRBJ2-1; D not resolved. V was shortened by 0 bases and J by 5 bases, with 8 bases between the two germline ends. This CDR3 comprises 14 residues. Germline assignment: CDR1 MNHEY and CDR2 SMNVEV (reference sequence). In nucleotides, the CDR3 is TGTGCCAGCAGTTTATCAGTGAGGAACAATGAGCAGTTCTTC. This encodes CASSLSVRNNEQFF.

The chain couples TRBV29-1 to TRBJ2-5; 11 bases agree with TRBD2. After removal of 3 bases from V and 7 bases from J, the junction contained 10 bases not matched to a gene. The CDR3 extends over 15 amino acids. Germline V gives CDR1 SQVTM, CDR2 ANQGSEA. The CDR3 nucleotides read TGCAGCGTTGAGATACCTAGCGGGAGGCGGGGGACCCAGTACTTC. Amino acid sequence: CSVEIPSGRRGTQYF. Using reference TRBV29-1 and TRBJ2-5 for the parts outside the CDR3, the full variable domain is SAVISQKPSRDICQRGTSLTIQCQVDSQVTMMFWYRQQPGQSLTLIATANQGSEATYESGFVIDKFPISRPNLTFSTLTVSNMSPEDSSIYLCSVEIPSGRRGTQYFGPGTRLLVL.